Presented here are 28 T cell receptor beta chains from one specimen sequenced in a study of cytomegalovirus exposure and HLA in healthy donors. Clones were sequenced by immunoSEQ multiplex PCR, and TCRdb holds only the in-frame ones, with some missing. The table records 120,000 or so clones, roughly 82% of them present only once. Sequenced material: PBMCs. The receptors shown here come from a man between 18 and 29 years old in good health and CMV-seronegative.

The CDR3 sequence: CASSKQRGALGEQYF. CDR3 nucleotides: TGTGCCAGCAGCAAACAGCGGGGGGCTCTGGGCGAGCAGTACTTC. The rearrangement uses TRBV7-2 and TRBJ2-7, with 9 bases that match TRBD2. V was clipped by 5 bases and J by 6 bases; unmatched bases: 11. The CDR3 is made up of 15 amino acids. Germline CDR1 is SGHTA and CDR2 is FQGNSA.

This chain connects TRBV13 to TRBJ2-3, with 11 bases lining up with TRBD2. This CDR3 spans 17 amino acids. CDR1 PRHDT and CDR2 FYEKMQ come from the germline V gene (reference sequence). After removal of 3 bases from V and 1 base from J, the junction contained 6 bases not matched to a gene. The CDR3 spells CASSLGLTSGGTDTQYF. The CDR3 DNA is TGTGCCAGCAGCTTGGGCCTGACTAGCGGGGGCACAGATACGCAGTATTTT.

The chain joins TRBV30 to TRBJ2-1; TRBD2 agrees at 14 bases. The CDR3 runs to 16 residues. The germline CDR1 and CDR2 sequences are GTSNPN and SVGIG (reference sequence). The J segment lost 8 bases and the V segment lost 1 base, leaving 7 bases of the junction unmatched. The DNA of the CDR3 is TGTGCCTGGAGTGACCAGGGACTAGCGGGAGCCGATGAGCAGTTCTTC. Residues: CAWSDQGLAGADEQFF.

The rearrangement uses TRBV18 and TRBJ1-5; 8 bases align to TRBD1. The CDR3 covers 15 residues. Per the germline V gene, CDR1 is KGHSH and CDR2 is LQKENI. Trimming removed 6 bases from V and 6 bases from J; junction bases left unmatched: 10. The CDR3 DNA follows: TGTGCCAGCTCTCGAACGGACAGGGTCGGTCAGCCCCAGCATTTT. The encoded protein is CASSRTDRVGQPQHF. Combining the CDR3 with reference TRBV18 and TRBJ1-5 gives the whole variable domain NAGVMQNPRHLVRRRGQEARLRCSPMKGHSHVYWYRQLPEEGLKFMVYLQKENIIDESGMPKERFSAEFPKEGPSILRIQQVVRGDSAAYFCASSRTDRVGQPQHFGDGTRLSIL.

For this clone: Other DNA sequences within the sample encode an identical CDR3. V and J are TRBV9 and TRBJ2-7, with TRBD1 matching 7 bases. V lost 0 bases, J lost 2 bases, and 2 bases stayed unmatched. Germline lookup yields CDR1 SGDLS and CDR2 YYNGEE. The CDR3 has 14 amino acids. Written as DNA, the CDR3 is TGTGCCAGCAGCGTAGGGCAGGGGGCCTACGAGCAGTACTTC. This sequence encodes CASSVGQGAYEQYF. The variable domain in full, with the rest retrieved from reference TRBV9 and TRBJ2-7, is DSGVTQTPKHLITATGQRVTLRCSPRSGDLSVYWYQQSLDQGLQFLIQYYNGEERAKGNILERFSAQQFPDLHSELNLSSLELGDSALYFCASSVGQGAYEQYFGPGTRLTVT.

This clone has more than one count but fewer than ten. CDR3 DNA sequence: TGTGCCAGCAAGGGGCAGGGTGATCGCTACACCTTC. Its protein is CASKGQGDRYTF. This rearrangement joins TRBV27 to TRBJ1-2, with a weak D call TRBD1 (5 bases). V dropped 7 bases and J dropped 9 bases, with 15 bases sitting between them. The germline gives CDR1 MNHEY, CDR2 SMNVEV (reference sequence). The CDR3 runs to 12 residues.

This rearrangement joins TRBV30 to TRBJ1-1, with 11 bases fitting TRBD1. The V gene's germline CDR1 is GTSNPN and CDR2 SVGIG (reference sequence). Unmatched junction bases numbered 3, after V lost 2 bases and J lost 4 bases. The CDR3 length is 14 residues. The CDR3 sequence: CAWSTGTGGTEAFF. The CDR3 DNA reads as TGTGCCTGGAGTACCGGGACAGGGGGCACTGAAGCTTTCTTT.

This clone was found once. The gene calls are TRBV29-1 and TRBJ2-3; D might be TRBD1 (6 bases). This CDR3 is built from 14 residues. CDR1 SQVTM and CDR2 ANQGSEA come from the germline V gene. Trimming cost V 8 bases and J 1 base, with 16 bases left between them. The CDR3 spells CSFRPRGGTDTQYF. The CDR3 DNA reads TGCAGCTTCCGACCCAGGGGTGGCACAGATACGCAGTATTTT.

The V gene is TRBV5-1, the J gene TRBJ2-2; D is undetermined. Germline V gene data show CDR1 as SGHRS and CDR2 as YFSETQ. The V end lost 0 bases, the J end lost 4 bases, and 7 bases lay between the germline ends. CDR3 length equals 14 residues. This CDR3 is CASSLGRSTGELFF. The CDR3 DNA reads as TGCGCCAGCAGCTTGGGGCGGTCCACCGGGGAGCTGTTTTTT.

The chain combines TRBV5-1 with TRBJ2-2; 10 bases agree with TRBD1. The CDR3 totals 15 residues. Germline-derived CDR1 and CDR2 are SGHRS and YFSETQ. The junction had 4 bases not matched to a gene; V was cut back by 0 bases and J by 8 bases. The DNA of the CDR3 is TGCGCCAGCAGCTTGGCCGGGACAGGGGCAGGGGAGCTGTTTTTT. Translated, it gives CASSLAGTGAGELFF.

The CDR3, as DNA: TGTGCCAGCAGCCCCGGACTCCTCAGAGATACGCAGTATTTT. The encoded protein is CASSPGLLRDTQYF. V is TRBV5-4 and J is TRBJ2-3; D is possibly TRBD2 (5 bases). CDR3 size: 14 residues. Germline CDR1 is SGHNT and CDR2 is YYREEE (reference sequence). V lost 4 bases and J lost 5, with 14 bases in between.

The V and J genes are TRBV15 and TRBJ1-2; D gene ambiguous. Germline CDR1 is LNHNV and CDR2 is YYDKDF (reference sequence). V was cut by 4 bases and J by 4 bases, with 7 bases left in between. The CDR3 extends over 12 amino acids. CDR3 in DNA: TGTGCCACCAGCAACAGTTTCTATGGCTACACCTTC. Translation: CATSNSFYGYTF.

The genes are TRBV19 and TRBJ2-1; D is unresolved. Germline V gene sequence: CDR1 LNHDA, CDR2 SQIVND (reference sequence). Trimming took 5 bases from V and 8 from J, leaving 16 bases between them. This CDR3 is built from 14 residues. The CDR3 here is CASSPTKANHEQFF. The CDR3 DNA follows: TGTGCCAGTAGTCCCACTAAGGCCAACCATGAGCAGTTCTTC.

This chain joins TRBV29-1 and TRBJ1-2; TRBD1 might be the D (5 bases). CDR3 length: 14 residues. Germline V lookup: CDR1 SQVTM, CDR2 ANQGSEA. Trimming took 5 bases from V and 0 from J, leaving 13 bases between them. CDR3 sequence (DNA): TGCAGCGTTCGTTCAGGGCCCTCTAACTATGGCTACACCTTC. This encodes CSVRSGPSNYGYTF.

This clone was recorded only once. This rearrangement joins TRBV28 to TRBJ1-2, with 7 positions matching TRBD1. CDR3 length equals 14 residues. V trimming: 4 bases; J trimming: 0 bases; junction bases outside the gene matches: 2. The germline CDR1 and CDR2 sequences are MDHEN and SYDVKM. CDR3 DNA sequence: TGTGCCAGCAGTTCAGGGGGATCTAACTATGGCTACACCTTC. It translates to CASSSGGSNYGYTF.

The J gene is TRBJ2-7, the V gene TRBV7-4, with 10 bases matching TRBD1. The CDR3 runs to 15 residues. V was pared by 4 bases and J by 0 bases, with 3 bases of the junction left unmatched. Germline V gene lookup returns CDR1 SGHVT and CDR2 SQSDAQ. The CDR3 loop is CASSCGTGASYEQYF. The CDR3 nucleotides are TGTGCCAGCAGCTGCGGGACAGGGGCCTCCTACGAGCAGTACTTC.

The chain recombines TRBV5-1 with TRBJ2-7; D perhaps matches TRBD2 (6 bases). The length of the CDR3 is 14 residues. Trimming pared 6 bases from V and 2 bases from J, leaving 15 bases between. Germline CDR1 and CDR2: SGHRS and YFSETQ. CDR3 sequence reads: CASIGGTEAYEQYF. The CDR3 DNA sequence: TGCGCCAGCATTGGCGGGACCGAAGCCTACGAGCAGTACTTC.

The V and J genes are TRBV7-2 and TRBJ2-3, with D perhaps matching TRBD2 (5 bases). This CDR3 has 16 residues. Deletions cut 0 bases from V and 4 bases from J, with 14 bases between. Germline lookup yields CDR1 SGHTA and CDR2 FQGNSA. The CDR3 sequence is CASSLAEVSSPDTQYF. Written as DNA, the CDR3 is TGTGCCAGCAGCTTAGCGGAGGTTAGCTCCCCAGATACGCAGTATTTT. The complete variable domain, with remaining parts taken from reference TRBV7-2 and TRBJ2-3, reads GAGVSQSPSNKVTEKGKDVELRCDPISGHTALYWYRQSLGQGLEFLIYFQGNSAPDKSGLPSDRFSAERTGGSVSTLTIQRTQQEDSAVYLCASSLAEVSSPDTQYFGPGTRLTVL.

J is TRBJ2-3 and V is TRBV5-1, with 10 bases aligning to TRBD1. The junction had 3 bases not matched to a gene; V was cut back by 4 bases and J by 4 bases. Per the germline V gene, CDR1 is SGHRS and CDR2 is YFSETQ. The length of the CDR3 is 14 residues. CDR3 coding DNA: TGCGCCAGCAGCAGGGACAGGGGTGCAGATACGCAGTATTTT. Translating it yields CASSRDRGADTQYF.

The chain combines TRBV6-5 with TRBJ1-2; possible D gene TRBD1, 5 bases. The CDR3 totals 14 residues. Germline loops: CDR1 MNHEY, CDR2 SVGAGI. The V gene lost 0 bases and the J gene lost 6 bases, with 11 bases spanning the gap. The CDR3 is CASSYSARAHGYTF. CDR3 DNA sequence: TGTGCCAGCAGTTACTCGGCCAGGGCACATGGCTACACCTTC.

This clone has only one observation. This chain joins TRBV7-9 and TRBJ2-7; 11 bases align to TRBD2. With V trimmed by 6 bases and J by 3 bases, 7 bases remained unmatched. The CDR3 has 15 amino acids. Per germline, CDR1 SEHNR and CDR2 FQNEAQ (reference sequence). The CDR3 spells CASSLLAGDLYEQYF. CDR3 nucleotide sequence: TGTGCCAGCAGTTTACTAGCGGGGGACCTCTACGAGCAGTACTTC.

This sequence joins TRBV30 and TRBJ2-1; D perhaps matches TRBD2 (6 bases). The CDR3 covers 12 residues. The germline gives CDR1 GTSNPN, CDR2 SVGIG (reference sequence). V gave up 4 bases and J gave up 9 bases, with 13 bases separating them. CDR3 residues: CAWNPGVSEQFF. CDR3 coding DNA: TGTGCCTGGAACCCGGGGGTTAGTGAGCAGTTCTTC. The full variable domain, with the rest looked up from reference TRBV30 and TRBJ2-1, is SQTIHQWPATLVQPVGSPLSLECTVEGTSNPNLYWYRQAAGRGLQLLFYSVGIGQISSEVPQNLSASRPQDRQFILSSKKLLLSDSGFYLCAWNPGVSEQFFGPGTRLTVL.

This clone was picked up a small number of times. V and J are TRBV9 and TRBJ1-2; tentatively, D is TRBD1 (5 bases). The CDR3 consists of 14 residues. V was shortened by 2 bases and J by 4 bases, with 12 bases between the two germline ends. Germline V gives CDR1 SGDLS, CDR2 YYNGEE. CDR3 loop: CASSVSGEGYGYTF. CDR3 DNA: TGTGCCAGCAGCGTTTCGGGGGAGGGCTATGGCTACACCTTC.

V is TRBV12-5 and J is TRBJ2-7; D might be TRBD1 (6 bases). The CDR3 has 15 residues. V lost 5 bases and J lost 1, with 15 bases in between. Germline CDR1 reads LGHNT; CDR2 reads FRNRAP. The chain's CDR3 is CASGNTGYGSYEQYF. The CDR3 region has the DNA TGTGCTAGTGGTAATACAGGGTATGGGTCCTACGAGCAGTACTTC. Filled out from reference TRBV12-5 and TRBJ2-7, the complete variable domain reads DARVTQTPRHKVTEMGQEVTMRCQPILGHNTVFWYRQTMMQGLELLAYFRNRAPLDDSGMPKDRFSAEMPDATLATLKIQPSEPRDSAVYFCASGNTGYGSYEQYFGPGTRLTVT.

The chain carries TRBV2 and TRBJ1-1; TRBD1 matches at 7 bases. Germline V lookup: CDR1 SNHLY, CDR2 FYNNEI. The CDR3 spans 13 residues. J was trimmed by 4 bases and V by 7 bases; bases with no gene match: 6. The CDR3 DNA is TGTGCCAGCACTAGAGACAGGGTCACTGAAGCTTTCTTT. Its translation is CASTRDRVTEAFF.

V is TRBV30 and J is TRBJ2-7; D remains ambiguous. V lost 3 bases and J 0 bases, leaving 9 bases between the germline ends. This CDR3 is 13 amino acids long. CDR1 and CDR2 from the germline V gene are GTSNPN and SVGIG (reference sequence). CDR3 region: CAWRLIVSYEQYF. CDR3 nucleotides: TGTGCCTGGAGGCTTATAGTCTCCTACGAGCAGTACTTC.

The chain has TRBV29-1 and TRBJ2-1, with 12 bases matching TRBD2. With V trimmed by 7 bases and J by 4 bases, 8 bases remained unmatched. Germline CDR1 and CDR2: SQVTM and ANQGSEA. The CDR3 consists of 15 residues. The CDR3 reads CSDRLAGATYNEQFF. CDR3 DNA sequence: TGCAGCGACCGACTAGCGGGGGCCACTTACAATGAGCAGTTCTTC.

CDR3 nucleotide sequence: TGCGCCAGCAGCTTCCGACAGGGTCGGAATTCGAACACCTTC. Its protein is CASSFRQGRNSNTF. The V call is TRBV5-1, the J call TRBJ1-2; 7 bases fit TRBD1. J was trimmed by 12 bases and V by 2 bases; bases with no gene match: 13. Germline CDR1 and CDR2: SGHRS and YFSETQ. The CDR3 sequence is 14 residues long.